The present T cell receptor beta chain was sequenced within a study of T cells in Graves' hyperthyroidism and ophthalmopathy. Diagnosis of hyperthyroidism was new in patients aged 18 to 65, and its duration was under 2 months. Thyroid ultrasound and orbital computed tomography, with clinical symptoms and serum thyroxine and TRAb, informed diagnoses. The authors obtained PBMCs from roughly 9.7 ml of fresh peripheral blood. Researchers took RNA transcripts and amplified the TCR beta CDR3 regions from them. In the first-round RT-PCR of the TCR CDR3, the HTBI primer set was used. In TCRdb, the multiplex PCR reads were re-called with MiXCR into one record per CDR3 protein. The sample records around 300,000 distinct CDR3 sequences, approximately 15% being singletons. Germline-derived CDR1 and CDR2 are DFQATT and SNEGSKA (reference sequence). V lost 3 bases and J lost 5, with 16 bases in between. The CDR3 consists of 15 residues.

The V gene is TRBV20-1, the J gene TRBJ2-2; D gene uncertain. Sample: blood. This TCR was recovered from a woman between 25 and 40 years old with Graves' hyperthyroidism. The CDR3 region is CSASTAVQNTGELFF. DNA of the CDR3: TGCAGTGCTAGTACGGCCGTACAAAATACCGGGGAGCTGTTTTTT.